This TCR beta chain was recorded in a study of CD8 T cells in Susac syndrome. Per the germline V gene, CDR1 is LNHDA and CDR2 is SQIVND (reference sequence). The CDR3 totals 13 residues. Trimming took off 0 bases at V and 6 bases at J, with 5 bases between the two ends. Reverse transcription used about 0.45 to 1 ug RNA and random hexamers. TCRdb fed the immunoSEQ multiplex PCR reads into MiXCR, producing one record per CDR3 protein. The sample records 100,000 or so distinct CDR3 sequences, around 90% being singletons. TCR beta sequencing was performed on blood CD8+ and CD4+ T cells. TEMRA cells were FACS-enriched, unlike CD8+ and CD4+ T cells, which were negatively isolated.

Sequenced: CD4+ T cells from PBMCs. This TCR was sampled from a human donor in good health. The chain combines TRBV19 with TRBJ1-4, with D unresolved. CDR3 loop: CASSIDPDEKLFF. The CDR3 nucleotides are TGTGCCAGTAGTATAGATCCCGATGAAAAACTGTTTTTT.